Below, one TCR beta chain is given with its context. Its antigen is unknown. Germline V CDR1 and CDR2: SGHAT, FQDESV (reference sequence). The V end lost 5 bases, the J end lost 4 bases, and 14 bases lay between the germline ends. CDR3 size: 14 residues. This sample is drawn from a study of T cell responses to AZD1222 COVID-19 vaccine. General observations from the study: In a largely white British group with more females than males, clonal diversity was possibly underestimated. Spike as a whole was targeted by vaccine-associated CD4 TCRs, dominant at 160-218 and 743-854. Unmutated regions of variants are reportedly targeted by nearly half of spike-specific TCRs. It was only 6 or 7 AZD1222 recipients who were seropositive at baseline.

The repertoire was sequenced with immunoSEQ multiplex PCR; TCRdb's copy has only in-frame clones and lacks some. The table lists 110,000 to 150,000 clones, 85% to 95% of them singletons. The input for sequencing was peripheral blood, taken on day 0 of AZD1222 vaccination. The clonotype originates from an adult in good health. The chain carries TRBV11-1 and TRBJ1-2; no clear D gene. CDR3 region: CASSAGFTGYGYTF. The CDR3 coding sequence is TGTGCCAGCAGCGCCGGGTTTACGGGCTATGGCTACACCTTC.